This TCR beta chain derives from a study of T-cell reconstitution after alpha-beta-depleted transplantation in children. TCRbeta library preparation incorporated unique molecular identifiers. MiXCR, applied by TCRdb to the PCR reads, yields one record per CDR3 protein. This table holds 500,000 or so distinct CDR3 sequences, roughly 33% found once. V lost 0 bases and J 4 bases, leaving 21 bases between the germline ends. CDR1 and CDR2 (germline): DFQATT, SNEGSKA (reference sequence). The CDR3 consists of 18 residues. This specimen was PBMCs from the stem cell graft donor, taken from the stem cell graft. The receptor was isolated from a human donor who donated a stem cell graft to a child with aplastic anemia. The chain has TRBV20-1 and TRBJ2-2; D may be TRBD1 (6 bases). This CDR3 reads CSARDYNNKDSLTGELFF. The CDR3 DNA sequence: TGCAGTGCTAGAGATTACAACAATAAGGACAGCCTCACCGGGGAGCTGTTTTTT.